Below, 32 T cell receptor beta chains from the same sample are listed, as sequenced in a study of T-cell memory formation after mild COVID-19. TCRdb passed the 5' RACE reads through MiXCR, listing each CDR3 protein once. Of roughly 100,000 distinct CDR3 sequences detected, about a sixth appear once; the ten largest clones hold approximately 28%. The sequenced material came from PBMCs or a T cell subset sorted from them (not recorded which). The receptors were gathered from an adult woman who had mild COVID-19 (a few samples of this study predate the infection). Cell type and time point are not known.

The V and J genes are TRBV5-1 and TRBJ2-7, with D perhaps TRBD2 (6 bases). Germline values: CDR1 SGHRS, CDR2 YFSETQ. This CDR3 spans 15 amino acids. V dropped 1 base and J dropped 2 bases, with 13 bases sitting between them. CDR3 DNA: TGCGCCAGCAGCTTGTTCCCCGGGAGCCCCTACGAGCAGTACTTC. As protein: CASSLFPGSPYEQYF.

The chain links TRBV7-2 to TRBJ1-2, with D hard to call. This CDR3 spans 12 amino acids. Germline-derived CDR1 and CDR2 are SGHTA and FQGNSA. V dropped 7 bases and J dropped 0 bases, with 6 bases sitting between them. The CDR3 spells CASKDANYGYTF. In DNA form, the CDR3 reads TGTGCCAGCAAAGACGCTAACTATGGCTACACCTTC.

This clonotype was counted a few times. V and J are TRBV4-3 and TRBJ2-1; unclear D gene. Per the germline V gene, CDR1 is LGHNA and CDR2 is YSLEER. This CDR3 comprises 15 residues. V gave up 3 bases and J gave up 6 bases, with 15 bases separating them. The CDR3 region has the DNA TGCGCCAGCAGCCACTTAGCTACCTCGGGCAATGAGCAGTTCTTC. This codes for CASSHLATSGNEQFF.

This clonotype has just a few counts. The J gene is TRBJ2-2, the V gene TRBV12-3 or TRBV12-4; D ambiguous. The V end was cut by 3 bases, the J end by 0 bases, with 8 bases between. CDR3 length: 15 amino acids. CDR3 protein: CASSFSQANTGELFF. In DNA form, the CDR3 reads TGTGCCAGCAGTTTTAGTCAGGCGAACACCGGGGAGCTGTTTTTT.

V is TRBV9 and J is TRBJ2-1, with TRBD2 matching over 8 bases. Unmatched junction bases numbered 10, after V lost 0 bases and J lost 8 bases. The CDR3 has 16 residues. Germline CDR1 reads SGDLS; CDR2 reads YYNGEE. Here the CDR3 reads CASSVGTGTSSYEQFF. The CDR3, as DNA: TGTGCCAGCAGCGTAGGGACCGGGACTAGTTCGTATGAGCAGTTCTTC.

This sequence joins TRBV4-1 and TRBJ2-7; the D is unclear. Per the germline V gene, CDR1 is MGHRA and CDR2 is YSYEKL. V dropped 1 base and J dropped 0 bases, with 7 bases sitting between them. The CDR3 runs to 14 residues. The CDR3 reads CASSQALSSYEQYF. CDR3 DNA sequence: TGCGCCAGCAGCCAAGCCTTGAGCTCCTACGAGCAGTACTTC.

The rearrangement joins TRBV7-8 to TRBJ2-1; no firm D call. Germline assignment: CDR1 SGHVS and CDR2 FQNEAQ. V shed 5 bases and J shed 5 bases, with 16 bases lying between them. The CDR3 covers 15 residues. In nucleotides, the CDR3 is TGTGCCAGCAGCCAAGATACGGCCGTAGACAATGAGCAGTTCTTC. As protein: CASSQDTAVDNEQFF. Drawing the rest from reference TRBV7-8 and TRBJ2-1, the complete variable domain is GAGVSQSPRYKVAKRGQDVALRCDPISGHVSLFWYQQALGQGPEFLTYFQNEAQLDKSGLPSDRFFAERPEGSVSTLKIQRTQQEDSAVYLCASSQDTAVDNEQFFGPGTRLTVL.

This clonotype was seen more than once but under ten times. The J gene is TRBJ2-1, the V gene TRBV7-4; TRBD2 matches at 9 bases. In germline, CDR1 is SGHVT, CDR2 SQSDAQ. The CDR3 is made up of 20 amino acids. Trimming cost V 6 bases and J 4 bases; bases outside gene matches: 22. CDR3 nucleotide sequence: TGTGCCAGCAGAAAACCCATGGGCGGGAGGGCCCCAGGATTTTACAATGAGCAGTTCTTC. This translates into CASRKPMGGRAPGFYNEQFF.

This clonotype was observed a handful of times. The V call is TRBV4-3, the J call TRBJ2-5; D gene unclear. From germline, CDR1 is LGHNA and CDR2 YSLEER. The CDR3 has 16 amino acids. Trimming took off 2 bases at V and 2 bases at J, with 15 bases between the two ends. The CDR3 sequence: CASSQNRAILQETQYF. For the CDR3, the DNA is TGCGCCAGCAGCCAAAACCGGGCGATCCTACAAGAGACCCAGTACTTC.

V gene TRBV5-1 combines with J gene TRBJ2-7; tentatively, D is TRBD1 (7 bases). V lost 4 bases and J 3 bases, leaving 14 bases between the germline ends. The germline gives CDR1 SGHRS, CDR2 YFSETQ. This CDR3 has 14 residues. The CDR3 bases are TGCGCCAGCAGCCAGGGGGACTCCAGCTACGAGCAGTACTTC. It translates to CASSQGDSSYEQYF.

The CDR3 here is CASSTYPRGQGAADTQYF. The CDR3 region has the DNA TGTGCCAGCAGCACGTACCCCCGGGGACAGGGGGCTGCAGATACGCAGTATTTT. This rearrangement joins TRBV21-1 to TRBJ2-3; the DNA was not compared with TRBD1, the D call given in the table. TRBV21-1 is a documented pseudogene. CDR3 length equals 18 residues.

This clonotype was counted between two and nine times. The chain combines TRBV5-1 with TRBJ1-5; unclear D gene. With 0 bases removed from V and 5 bases from J, the gap between germline ends came to 12 bases. The CDR3 runs 15 residues. Germline CDR1 is SGHRS and CDR2 is YFSETQ. CDR3 region: CASSLGVGGDQPQHF. The CDR3 region has the DNA TGCGCCAGCAGCTTGGGCGTTGGTGGGGATCAGCCCCAGCATTTT.

The chain is built from TRBV2 and TRBJ2-7; 9 nucleotides line up with TRBD1. The CDR3 totals 15 residues. Germline V gene sequence: CDR1 SNHLY, CDR2 FYNNEI. Trimming took 6 bases from V and 0 from J; bases not matched to a gene: 6. The CDR3 DNA is TGTGCCAGCAGCCTGGGACAGGGCTTCTCCTACGAGCAGTACTTC. Its protein product is CASSLGQGFSYEQYF.

The V gene is TRBV4-1, the J gene TRBJ1-2; D is uncertain. From germline, CDR1 is MGHRA and CDR2 YSYEKL. The CDR3 contains 15 residues. Between the trimmed V and J ends, which lost 1 base and 13 bases, there was a span of 22 bases. CDR3 region: CASSQAWVGVQDGTF. In DNA form, the CDR3 reads TGCGCCAGCAGCCAAGCGTGGGTCGGAGTCCAAGATGGCACCTTC.

In its sample, this clonotype was seen a few times. The J gene is TRBJ1-2, the V gene TRBV7-6; D perhaps matches TRBD1 (5 bases). Looked up from germline, CDR1 is SGHVS and CDR2 is FNYEAQ. V was cut by 3 bases and J by 2 bases, with 7 bases left in between. This CDR3 is 13 amino acids long. DNA for the CDR3: TGTGCCAGCAGCTTGGGGCCGAACTATGGCTACACCTTC. Encoded protein: CASSLGPNYGYTF.

This clonotype was counted a few times. The genes are TRBV7-6 and TRBJ2-1; D call uncertain. CDR1 and CDR2 from the germline V gene are SGHVS and FNYEAQ. This CDR3 spans 12 amino acids. V shed 2 bases and J shed 7 bases, with 6 bases lying between them. CDR3 coding DNA: TGTGCCAGCAGCTTATGGGCAAATGAGCAGTTCTTC. It codes for CASSLWANEQFF.

This clonotype showed up just a few times. The rearrangement links TRBV5-5 to TRBJ1-2, with 9 bases identical to TRBD1. Trimming removed 4 bases from V and 6 bases from J; junction bases left unmatched: 13. Germline values: CDR1 SGHKS, CDR2 YYEKEE (reference sequence). This CDR3 has 16 residues. In nucleotides, the CDR3 is TGTGCCAGCAGCATGACGGATCTTACAGGGGGCGATGGCTACACCTTC. Residues: CASSMTDLTGGDGYTF.

This clonotype was found a few times. This sequence joins TRBV20-1 and TRBJ1-2; 11 positions match TRBD1. This CDR3 is built from 15 residues. The V gene end was trimmed by 3 bases and the J gene end by 5 bases; junction bases not matched to a gene: 8. Germline CDR1 and CDR2: DFQATT and SNEGSKA (reference sequence). The CDR3 DNA is TGCAGTGCTAGGGAGGCTGGGACAGGGGGGTATGGCTACACCTTC. It yields the protein CSAREAGTGGYGYTF.

The chain combines TRBV10-3 with TRBJ2-7, with 7 bases aligning to TRBD2. The CDR3 is 15 residues long. The junction had 9 bases not matched to a gene; V was cut back by 4 bases and J by 3 bases. Per the germline V gene, CDR1 is ENHRY and CDR2 is SYGVKD. CDR3 coding DNA: TGTGCCATCAGTGTTTCGGGGGGATCTTACTACGAGCAGTACTTC. This sequence encodes CAISVSGGSYYEQYF.

This chain connects TRBV12-3 or TRBV12-4 to TRBJ2-1; 8 bases match TRBD1. J was trimmed by 10 bases and V by 6 bases; bases with no gene match: 14. The CDR3 totals 15 residues. CDR3 nucleotide sequence: TGTGCCAGCAGCGAGGGACAGGCTAAGGGCGGGGAGCAGTTCTTC. Residues: CASSEGQAKGGEQFF.

The rearrangement links TRBV12-3 or TRBV12-4 to TRBJ1-2; no definite D call. This CDR3 is built from 14 residues. With 1 base removed from V and 2 bases from J, the gap between germline ends came to 8 bases. Here the CDR3 reads CASSLGIRNYGYTF. The DNA for the CDR3 is TGTGCCAGCAGTTTAGGGATCCGGAACTATGGCTACACCTTC.

This clonotype has only a few counts. The V call is TRBV19, the J call TRBJ2-7, with D unclear. V was cut by 5 bases and J by 3 bases, with 14 bases left in between. The CDR3 totals 14 residues. CDR1 is LNHDA, CDR2 SQIVND, per germline (reference sequence). The CDR3 DNA reads TGTGCCAGTAGTCCCACCCCCGACAACTACGAGCAGTACTTC. This codes for CASSPTPDNYEQYF.

This clonotype was counted a few times. This chain joins TRBV29-1 and TRBJ2-7; D might be TRBD1 (5 bases). Trimming took off 4 bases at V and 4 bases at J, with 14 bases between the two ends. This CDR3 is 13 amino acids long. Germline CDR1 reads SQVTM; CDR2 reads ANQGSEA. DNA of the CDR3: TGCAGCGTTGGGGTTCAGGGTAGGTACGAGCAGTACTTC. It is translated as CSVGVQGRYEQYF.

This clonotype was seen only a few times. The genes are TRBV4-1 and TRBJ2-3, with D perhaps TRBD2 (5 bases). V was pared by 3 bases and J by 4 bases, with 17 bases between. Germline lookup yields CDR1 MGHRA and CDR2 YSYEKL. The CDR3 length is 16 residues. CDR3 DNA: TGCGCCAGCAGCCACCCGACTATGCTATCCTCAGATACGCAGTATTTT. Residues: CASSHPTMLSSDTQYF.

The rearrangement joins TRBV7-6 to TRBJ2-3; D is unclear. CDR3 length: 15 residues. Germline CDR1 and CDR2: SGHVS and FNYEAQ. V was trimmed by 3 bases and J by 0 bases, leaving 10 bases between them. The CDR3 sequence: CASSLIWFSTDTQYF. CDR3 DNA sequence: TGTGCCAGCAGCTTGATCTGGTTTAGCACAGATACGCAGTATTTT. Looking up the rest from reference TRBV7-6 and TRBJ2-3 gives the full variable domain: GAGVSQSPRYKVTKRGQDVALRCDPISGHVSLYWYRQALGQGPEFLTYFNYEAQQDKSGLPNDRFSAERPEGSISTLTIQRTEQRDSAMYRCASSLIWFSTDTQYFGPGTRLTVL.

The rearrangement joins TRBV4-2 to TRBJ1-5; 8 nucleotides align to TRBD1. CDR1 is LGHNA, CDR2 YNFKEQ, per germline. CDR3 length: 21 amino acids. J was trimmed by 4 bases and V by 0 bases; bases with no gene match: 20. The CDR3 DNA follows: TGTGCCAGCAGCCAAGATGTGAGGGGCAGGGGGCCCACTCCTCCTAATCAGCCCCAGCATTTT. This translates into CASSQDVRGRGPTPPNQPQHF.

This chain uses TRBV11-2 with TRBJ1-1; D may be TRBD1 (6 bases). Germline values: CDR1 SGHAT, CDR2 FQNNGV. The CDR3 runs 16 residues. V was clipped by 5 bases and J by 0 bases, with 16 bases between them. CDR3 in amino acids: CASSPMGGHLNTEAFF. The CDR3 DNA sequence: TGTGCCAGCAGCCCAATGGGGGGCCATCTGAACACTGAAGCTTTCTTT.

The chain employs TRBV11-2 and TRBJ2-7; no reliable D call. V lost 3 bases and J lost 3, with 6 bases in between. The CDR3 length is 12 residues. Germline V gene lookup returns CDR1 SGHAT and CDR2 FQNNGV. CDR3 loop: CASSFGFYEQYF. CDR3 DNA: TGTGCCAGCAGCTTCGGGTTCTACGAGCAGTACTTC. Supplemented by reference TRBV11-2 and TRBJ2-7, the full variable domain reads EAGVAQSPRYKIIEKRQSVAFWCNPISGHATLYWYQQILGQGPKLLIQFQNNGVVDDSQLPKDRFSAERLKGVDSTLKIQPAKLEDSAVYLCASSFGFYEQYFGPGTRLTVT.

CDR3: CASSLRQTYEQYF. CDR3 sequence (DNA): TGTGCCAGCAGCTTGAGGCAGACCTACGAGCAGTACTTC. The V gene is TRBV5-6, the J gene TRBJ2-7; no reliable D call. Trimming pared 1 base from V and 2 bases from J, leaving 7 bases between. The CDR3 is made up of 13 amino acids. Germline CDR1 reads SGHDT; CDR2 reads YYEEEE.

This clonotype has only a few counts. V gene TRBV7-9 combines with J gene TRBJ2-7; D perhaps matches TRBD1 (6 bases). V dropped 1 base and J dropped 2 bases, with 15 bases sitting between them. Germline CDR1 SEHNR, CDR2 FQNEAQ (reference sequence). This CDR3 is 16 amino acids long. The CDR3 spells CASSLDRDNLAYEQYF. CDR3 sequence (DNA): TGTGCCAGCAGCTTAGACCGGGACAACCTAGCCTACGAGCAGTACTTC. Together with reference TRBV7-9 and TRBJ2-7, the CDR3 gives the full variable domain: DTGVSQNPRHKITKRGQNVTFRCDPISEHNRLYWYRQTLGQGPEFLTYFQNEAQLEKSRLLSDRFSAERPKGSFSTLEIQRTEQGDSAMYLCASSLDRDNLAYEQYFGPGTRLTVT.

This clonotype was counted a few times. The V and J genes are TRBV4-1 and TRBJ2-7, with 12 bases identical to TRBD1. The CDR3 sequence is 15 residues long. The V segment lost 4 bases and the J segment 5 bases; nucleotides outside the gene matches: 6. The V gene's germline CDR1 is MGHRA and CDR2 YSYEKL. The CDR3 DNA follows: TGCGCCAGCAGCCCGACGGGACAGGGGGCTGACGAGCAGTACTTC. This translates into CASSPTGQGADEQYF.

Only a few counts were recorded for this clonotype. The chain joins TRBV4-1 to TRBJ2-7; perhaps TRBD1 as D (5 bases). CDR3 size: 15 residues. The V end was cut by 0 bases, the J end by 2 bases, with 11 bases between. CDR1 is MGHRA, CDR2 YSYEKL, per germline. The CDR3 DNA sequence: TGCGCCAGCAGCCAAGATCATCACAGGACCTACGAGCAGTACTTC. Protein sequence: CASSQDHHRTYEQYF.